This TCR beta chain came from a study of CD4 T cells in relation to SARS-CoV-2 and coronaviruses. As for the study in general: TCR beta CDR3s were sequenced after 10-day antigen culture of PBMCs. The negative reference was HIV-1 Nef peptide pool or peptide-free culture.

About this clone itself: The target antigen is unknown.

Assay used: immunoSEQ multiplex PCR; TCRdb lists only in-frame clones, some missing. The sample comprises about 29,000 clones, roughly four fifths of which are singletons, and 20% rests with the top ten. From germline, CDR1 is PRHDT and CDR2 FYEKMQ (reference sequence). Trimming stripped 3 bases from V and 4 bases from J, with 12 bases between. The CDR3 totals 15 residues. CD4+ T cells from unexposed donors were obtained before the COVID-19 pandemic (2011-2018). The cells were cultured for under 13 days before CD4+ T cells were isolated. Study conclusions and caveats: Crossreactivity was assessed only for spike protein, not other viral proteins. Compared with monoreactive clones, crossreactive clones showed significantly weaker SARS-CoV-2 expansion.

Sequencing was done on a sample of CD4+ T cells from PBMCs, cultured in vitro. This sequence joins TRBV13 and TRBJ2-2, with D maybe TRBD1 (6 bases). This clonotype originated in a human donor in good health. CDR3 nucleotide sequence: TGTGCCAGCAGCTTTGGCAGGGGCGGCACCGGGGAGCTGTTTTTT. This encodes CASSFGRGGTGELFF.